This T cell receptor beta chain came from a study of T cell responses to AZD1222 COVID-19 vaccine. CDR1 is SEHNR, CDR2 FQNEAQ, per germline (reference sequence). The CDR3 sequence is 15 residues long. Germline trimming cut 5 bases from V and 8 bases from J; bases unmatched to any gene: 10. On this clone: Its antigen is still unknown.

Study-level results: Close to half of spike-specific TCRs reportedly recognize unmutated variant regions.

Produced via immunoSEQ multiplex PCR; TCRdb's table is partial and in-frame only. The sample includes over 150,000 clones, 90% of them seen just once. This receptor was taken from an adult in good health. Sequences were derived from peripheral blood, sampled on day 0 of AZD1222 vaccination. The chain recombines TRBV7-9 with TRBJ2-1, with TRBD2 identical over 9 bases. Written as DNA, the CDR3 is TGTGCCAGCAGCCCCTTCGCGGGAGGGCCACATGAGCAGTTCTTC. Its translation: CASSPFAGGPHEQFF.